This T cell receptor (beta chain) was recorded in a study of T cells in Graves' hyperthyroidism and ophthalmopathy. General observations from the study: Most thyroid clonotypes expanded above 0.001 appeared in blood too. Ophthalmopathy was predicted by the model a median of approximately 6 months ahead of onset.

Amplification yielded TCR beta CDR3 regions, with RNA transcripts as the source. The HTBI primer set drove a first-round RT-PCR of the TCR CDR3. TCRdb itself ran the multiplex PCR reads through MiXCR, one entry per CDR3 protein. This sample has under 400,000 distinct CDR3 sequences, with roughly 21% found just once. Patients having uncontrolled infection, another autoimmune disease, pregnancy or lactation were not included. Fresh peripheral blood, approximately 10 ml, yielded the PBMCs. There are a few counts of this clonotype. Its specificity is unknown. The V gene's germline CDR1 is MGHRA and CDR2 YSYEKL. The CDR3 is made up of 16 amino acids. Trimming removed 1 base at V and 0 bases at J, with 13 bases between.

The sequenced sample consisted of blood. The genes are TRBV4-1 and TRBJ2-7, with D perhaps TRBD1 (6 bases). The clonotype was recovered from a woman between 45 and 60 years old with Graves' hyperthyroidism. The CDR3 region is CASSQVKTGNSYEQYF. The CDR3 nucleotides are TGCGCCAGCAGCCAAGTCAAAACAGGGAACTCCTACGAGCAGTACTTC.